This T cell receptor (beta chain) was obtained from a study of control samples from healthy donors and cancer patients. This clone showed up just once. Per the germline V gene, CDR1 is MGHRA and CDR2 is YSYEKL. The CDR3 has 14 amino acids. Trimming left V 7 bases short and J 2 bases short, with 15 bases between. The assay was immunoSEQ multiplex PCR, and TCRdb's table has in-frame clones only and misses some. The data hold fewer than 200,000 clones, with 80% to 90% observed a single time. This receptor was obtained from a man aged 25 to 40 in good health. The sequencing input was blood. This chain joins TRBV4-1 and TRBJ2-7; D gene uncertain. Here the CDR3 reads CASTASTVPYEQYF. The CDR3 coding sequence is TGCGCCAGCACCGCGTCGACTGTCCCCTACGAGCAGTACTTC.